Each of the 13 T cell receptor beta chains below was sequenced from the same sample in a study of blood T cell repertoires in COVID-19 (dated by TCRdb to about 2020). The library was made by the immunoSEQ multiplex PCR assay. TCRdb obtained this table from immuneACCESS and retained in-frame rearrangements with V and J assigned. These tables miss some clones; where compared with another copy, unresolved V genes account for less than half of the shortfall, and the remainder is unexplained. The sample table holds more than 150,000 clones, of which 85% to 90% were seen once. In total, the top ten clones hold 15% of the sample. The sequenced material came from peripheral blood. The receptors were sampled from a middle-aged woman with acute or convalescent COVID-19.

In DNA form, the CDR3 reads TGTGCCATCAGTGAGTCACCACTAGCGGGGGGCGGGTACGAGCAGTACTTC. It encodes CAISESPLAGGGYEQYF. This rearrangement joins TRBV10-3 to TRBJ2-7, with 12 bases fitting TRBD2. V lost 0 bases, J lost 4 bases, and 7 bases stayed unmatched. CDR1 and CDR2 (germline): ENHRY, SYGVKD. The CDR3 runs to 17 residues.

This chain uses TRBV5-1 with TRBJ2-7, with TRBD1 matching 9 bases. CDR3 length: 15 amino acids. CDR1 SGHRS and CDR2 YFSETQ come from the germline V gene. The ends lost 4 bases at V and 4 bases at J; junction bases unmatched: 9. The CDR3 region is CASSGTGTGSYEQYF. CDR3 bases: TGCGCCAGCAGCGGGACCGGGACAGGGTCTTACGAGCAGTACTTC.

The gene calls are TRBV5-6 and TRBJ1-1, with D tentatively TRBD1 (5 bases). V was shortened by 3 bases and J by 1 base, with 10 bases between the two germline ends. Germline CDR1 SGHDT, CDR2 YYEEEE. The CDR3 has 14 residues. CDR3 protein: CASSWGTGNTEAFF. The CDR3 DNA sequence: TGTGCCAGCAGCTGGGGAACAGGGAACACTGAAGCTTTCTTT.

The chain has TRBV28 and TRBJ2-2; tentatively, D is TRBD1 (5 bases). This CDR3 contains 15 residues. CDR1 is MDHEN, CDR2 SYDVKM, per germline. Deletions cut 1 base from V and 2 bases from J, with 8 bases between. The CDR3 DNA reads as TGTGCCAGCAGTTTATCCAGGGATAACACCGGGGAGCTGTTTTTT. Protein sequence: CASSLSRDNTGELFF. The complete variable domain, with remaining parts taken from reference TRBV28 and TRBJ2-2, reads DVKVTQSSRYLVKRTGEKVFLECVQDMDHENMFWYRQDPGLGLRLIYFSYDVKMKEKGDIPEGYSVSREKKERFSLILESASTNQTSMYLCASSLSRDNTGELFFGEGSRLTVL.

The chain employs TRBV6-1 and TRBJ2-3; TRBD2 matches 9 bases. Unmatched junction bases numbered 5, after V lost 2 bases and J lost 2 bases. The CDR3 covers 16 residues. Germline V gene sequence: CDR1 MNHNS, CDR2 SASEGT. For the CDR3, the DNA is TGTGCCAGCAGTGAACGTTGGACTAGCGCCACAGATACGCAGTATTTT. This codes for CASSERWTSATDTQYF.

This chain joins TRBV5-1 and TRBJ2-7; 11 positions agree with TRBD1. Trimming cost V 3 bases and J 3 bases; bases outside gene matches: 11. This CDR3 comprises 17 residues. Germline lookup yields CDR1 SGHRS and CDR2 YFSETQ. The CDR3 coding sequence is TGCGCCAGCAGCTCCCCGGGACAGGGGGGAGGGATCTACGAGCAGTACTTC. Encoded protein: CASSSPGQGGGIYEQYF.

V and J are TRBV6-5 and TRBJ2-1; TRBD2 is a possible D gene (5 bases). The CDR3 has 14 residues. Germline loops: CDR1 MNHEY, CDR2 SVGAGI. The germline V and J ends were trimmed by 4 bases and 0 bases, with 7 bases remaining between them. The CDR3 DNA sequence: TGTGCCAGCAGTTGGGAGAGCTCCTACAATGAGCAGTTCTTC. Translating it yields CASSWESSYNEQFF.

A single count supports this clone. The chain is built from TRBV20-1 and TRBJ2-1; D remains ambiguous. Germline CDR1 DFQATT, CDR2 SNEGSKA (reference sequence). V lost 3 bases and J 9 bases, leaving 21 bases between the germline ends. The CDR3 extends over 15 amino acids. CDR3 protein: CSASFSPEGSGEQFF. CDR3 DNA sequence: TGCAGTGCTAGTTTTAGCCCAGAAGGATCCGGTGAGCAGTTCTTC.

V and J are TRBV9 and TRBJ2-6; D may be TRBD2 (5 bases). V lost 5 bases and J lost 0, with 24 bases in between. The CDR3 loop spans 20 amino acids. CDR1 is SGDLS and CDR2 is YYNGEE in the germline V gene. The DNA of the CDR3 is TGTGCCAGCAGGAAAATGGGCCGGGGAGAAACTACCTCTGGGGCCAACGTCCTGACTTTC. This encodes CASRKMGRGETTSGANVLTF.

The V call is TRBV4-1, the J call TRBJ2-1; 10 bases line up with TRBD2. Germline-derived CDR1 and CDR2 are MGHRA and YSYEKL. The trim removed 0 bases at V and 10 bases at J, leaving 9 bases unmatched. The length of the CDR3 is 16 residues. Here the CDR3 reads CASSQDLLAGVREQFF. The CDR3 bases are TGCGCCAGCAGCCAAGATCTGCTAGCGGGAGTTAGGGAGCAGTTCTTC.

The chain recombines TRBV21-1 with TRBJ1-2; the table assigns TRBD1, which was not confirmed against the DNA. TRBV21-1 is designated a pseudogene. The CDR3 has 14 amino acids. The CDR3 DNA is TGTGCCAGCAGCAAAGTTTACAGTTACTATGGCTACACCTTC. Amino acids: CASSKVYSYYGYTF.

The chain couples TRBV3-1 (or the pseudogene TRBV3-2) to TRBJ2-7; tentative D call: TRBD1 (5 bases). Germline V CDR1 and CDR2: LGHDT, YNNKEL (reference sequence). The CDR3 loop spans 13 amino acids. V lost 4 bases and J 6 bases, leaving 13 bases between the germline ends. Here the CDR3 DNA reads TGTGCCAGCAGCCCTCGCAGGGTTAGCGAGCAGTACTTC. This gives the protein CASSPRRVSEQYF.

The chain employs TRBV18 and TRBJ2-7; 13 nucleotides match TRBD2. The CDR3 extends over 16 amino acids. The germline V gene encodes CDR1 KGHSH and CDR2 LQKENI. Germline trimming cut 4 bases from V and 0 bases from J; bases unmatched to any gene: 3. The CDR3 sequence: CASSRTSGGSSYEQYF. CDR3 nucleotides: TGTGCCAGCTCACGGACTAGCGGGGGCAGCTCCTACGAGCAGTACTTC.